This TCR beta chain was retrieved from a study of T cell clones after liver transplantation. Study context: TCRbeta sequencing after a pre-transplant mixed lymphocyte reaction identified graft-donor-reactive clones, later tracked in post-transplant blood. HCV positivity affected three of eight recipients; the rest lacked autoimmune or viral indications.

Sequencing was performed with immunoSEQ multiplex PCR; in TCRdb, only in-frame clones are kept and a portion is missing. The data hold tens of thousands of clones, with approximately 81% observed a single time. General study points: A significant post-transplant drop in circulating graft-donor-reactive CD4 TCRbeta sequences occurred in most of the 8 subjects.

In regard to this clone: Its antigen remains unidentified.

The input for sequencing was CD4+ T cells from blood, taken less than 50 months after liver transplant. The source of this sequence is a human patient who received a liver transplant. Some T cells may originate from the graft donor.

Written as DNA, the CDR3 is TGCAGCGTTACGATGCGTACGGGACCCTATGGCTACACCTTC. Amino acid sequence: CSVTMRTGPYGYTF. The V gene is TRBV29-1, the J gene TRBJ1-2; D may be TRBD1 (5 bases). CDR3 length equals 14 residues. Trimming took off 5 bases at V and 4 bases at J, with 17 bases between the two ends. Germline V gives CDR1 SQVTM, CDR2 ANQGSEA. The full variable domain, rest sourced from reference TRBV29-1 and TRBJ1-2, is SAVISQKPSRDICQRGTSLTIQCQVDSQVTMMFWYRQQPGQSLTLIATANQGSEATYESGFVIDKFPISRPNLTFSTLTVSNMSPEDSSIYLCSVTMRTGPYGYTFGSGTRLTVV.